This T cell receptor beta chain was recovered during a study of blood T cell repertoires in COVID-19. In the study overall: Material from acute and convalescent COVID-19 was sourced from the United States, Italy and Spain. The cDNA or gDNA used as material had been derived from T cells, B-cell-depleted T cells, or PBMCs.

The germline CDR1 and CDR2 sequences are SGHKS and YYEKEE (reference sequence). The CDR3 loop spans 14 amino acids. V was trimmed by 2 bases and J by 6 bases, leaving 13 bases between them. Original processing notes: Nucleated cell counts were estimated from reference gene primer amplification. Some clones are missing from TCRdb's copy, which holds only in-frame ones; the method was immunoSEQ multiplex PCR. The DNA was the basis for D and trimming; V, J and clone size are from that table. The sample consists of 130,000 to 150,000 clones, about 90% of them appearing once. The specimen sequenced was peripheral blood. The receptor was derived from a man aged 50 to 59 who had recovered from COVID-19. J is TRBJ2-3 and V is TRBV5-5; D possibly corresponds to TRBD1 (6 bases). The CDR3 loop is CASSFPRDMDTQYF. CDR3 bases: TGTGCCAGCAGCTTTCCCAGGGACATGGATACGCAGTATTTT.